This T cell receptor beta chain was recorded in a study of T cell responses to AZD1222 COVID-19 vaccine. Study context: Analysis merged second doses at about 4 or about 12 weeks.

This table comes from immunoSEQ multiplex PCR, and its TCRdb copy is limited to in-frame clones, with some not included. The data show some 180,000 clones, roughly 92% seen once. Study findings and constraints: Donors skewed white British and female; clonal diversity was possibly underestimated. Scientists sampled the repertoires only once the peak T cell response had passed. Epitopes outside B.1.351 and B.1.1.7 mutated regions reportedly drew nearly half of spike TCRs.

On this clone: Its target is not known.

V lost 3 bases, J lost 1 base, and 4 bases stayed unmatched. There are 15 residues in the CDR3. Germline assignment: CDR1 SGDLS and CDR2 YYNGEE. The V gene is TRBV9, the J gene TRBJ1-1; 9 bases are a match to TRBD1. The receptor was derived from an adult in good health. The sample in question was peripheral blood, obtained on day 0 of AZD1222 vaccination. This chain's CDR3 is CASSALDRGNTEAFF. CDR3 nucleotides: TGTGCCAGCAGCGCTTTGGACAGGGGGAACACTGAAGCTTTCTTT.